A selection of T cell receptor beta chains follows, all from one sample in a study of a mutant IDH1 vaccine in newly diagnosed glioma. No antigen is known for these receptors. Only in-frame clones appear in the TCRdb table, and some are missing; sequencing was by immunoSEQ multiplex PCR. In the table there are fewer than 100,000 clones, 75% to 95% of which are singletons. The source was PBMCs, collected from a glioma patient whose treatment included an IDH1 peptide vaccine. All receptors come from a woman aged 45-65 years with glioma. The CDR3 runs from the conserved cysteine through the conserved F or W. A D gene is named only where the DNA matches it firmly. The size of a clone is reported for some rows only, either as once, few or many, or as a class for expanded clones.

abundance: -
len: 14
j_gene: TRBJ2-5
d_gene: TRBD2
v_gene: TRBV9
CDR3nt: TGTGCCAGCAGCGAAGCGGGAGGTTTGGAGACCCAGTACTTC
CDR3aa: CASSEAGGLETQYF

abundance: -
len: 15
j_gene: TRBJ1-4
d_gene: -
v_gene: TRBV28
CDR3nt: TGTGCCAGCAAGAAGGGGGGCGCAATGGGTGAAAAACTGTTTTTT
CDR3aa: CASKKGGAMGEKLFF

abundance: -
len: 13
j_gene: TRBJ2-3
d_gene: TRBD2
v_gene: TRBV2
CDR3nt: TGTGCCAGCATGACGACCGGGGAGGGTACGCAGTATTTT
CDR3aa: CASMTTGEGTQYF

abundance: once
len: 15
j_gene: TRBJ2-7
d_gene: -
v_gene: TRBV5-1
CDR3nt: TGCGCCAGCAGCTTGGTGAGCGGCACGAGTTACGAGCAGTACTTC
CDR3aa: CASSLVSGTSYEQYF

abundance: once
len: 15
j_gene: TRBJ2-3
d_gene: TRBD1
v_gene: TRBV10-3
CDR3nt: TGTGCCATCAGGGGACAGGGGGAGGGCACAGATACGCAGTATTTT
CDR3aa: CAIRGQGEGTDTQYF

abundance: -
len: 18
j_gene: TRBJ2-1
d_gene: -
v_gene: TRBV9
CDR3nt: TGTGCCAGCAGCGTATCGAGTATTGTGGGCCGGGAGCGCAATGAGCAGTTCTTC
CDR3aa: CASSVSSIVGRERNEQFF

abundance: -
len: 14
j_gene: TRBJ2-5
d_gene: -
v_gene: TRBV6-6
CDR3nt: TGTGCCAGCAGCGGCGTCAGGGTAGGAGAGACCCAGTACTTC
CDR3aa: CASSGVRVGETQYF

abundance: -
len: 16
j_gene: TRBJ2-5
d_gene: -
v_gene: TRBV9
CDR3nt: TGTGCCAGCAGCGTAGTGGGGCAGGGTCCGCGGGAGACCCAGTACTTC
CDR3aa: CASSVVGQGPRETQYF

abundance: -
len: 14
j_gene: TRBJ2-7
d_gene: TRBD1
v_gene: TRBV2
CDR3nt: TGTGCCAGCAGTTCCCGGACAGGTGCCCTTTTCGGGTACTTC
CDR3aa: CASSSRTGALFGYF

abundance: -
len: 12
j_gene: TRBJ2-5
d_gene: -
v_gene: TRBV6-6
CDR3nt: TGTGCCAGCACAGGGTTCCAAGAGACCCAGTACTTC
CDR3aa: CASTGFQETQYF

abundance: -
len: 15
j_gene: TRBJ2-2
d_gene: -
v_gene: TRBV19
CDR3nt: TGTGCCAGTAGTATAGGGGACGGAGTCACCGGGGAGCTGTTTTTT
CDR3aa: CASSIGDGVTGELFF

abundance: -
len: 16
j_gene: TRBJ2-3
d_gene: TRBD2
v_gene: TRBV5-4
CDR3nt: TGTGCCAGCAGCTTGTACAGCGGGGCTAGCACAGATACGCAGTATTTT
CDR3aa: CASSLYSGASTDTQYF

abundance: -
len: 17
j_gene: TRBJ1-1
d_gene: -
v_gene: TRBV6-4
CDR3nt: TGTGCCAGCAGTGTTGGTCCGCAAACGGGGCGCCGTACTGAAGCTTTCTTT
CDR3aa: CASSVGPQTGRRTEAFF

abundance: -
len: 14
j_gene: TRBJ1-3
d_gene: -
v_gene: TRBV18
CDR3nt: TGTGCCAGCTCACCGGCGGGCATTCCTGACACCATATATTTT
CDR3aa: CASSPAGIPDTIYF

abundance: -
len: 13
j_gene: TRBJ2-4
d_gene: -
v_gene: TRBV27
CDR3nt: TGTGCCAGCAGCCTCAAAGGCAAAAACATTCAGTACTTC
CDR3aa: CASSLKGKNIQYF

abundance: once
len: 13
j_gene: TRBJ1-1
d_gene: -
v_gene: TRBV18
CDR3nt: TGTGCCAGCTCACCTCAGGGAGGCACTGAAGCTTTCTTT
CDR3aa: CASSPQGGTEAFF